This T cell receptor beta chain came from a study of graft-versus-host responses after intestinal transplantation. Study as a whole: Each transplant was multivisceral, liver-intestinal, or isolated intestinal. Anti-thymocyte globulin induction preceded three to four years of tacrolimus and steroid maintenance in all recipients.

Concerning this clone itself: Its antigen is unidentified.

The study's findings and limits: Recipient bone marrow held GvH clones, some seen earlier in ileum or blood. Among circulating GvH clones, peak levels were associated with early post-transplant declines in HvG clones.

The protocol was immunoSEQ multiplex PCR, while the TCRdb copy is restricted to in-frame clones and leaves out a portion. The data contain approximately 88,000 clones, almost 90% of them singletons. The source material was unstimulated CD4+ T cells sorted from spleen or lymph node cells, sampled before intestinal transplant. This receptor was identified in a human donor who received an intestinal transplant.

The CDR3 DNA sequence: TGTGCCAGCAGCCCACCGGACTACCCGTCGGAAGAGCAGTACTTC. Protein: CASSPPDYPSEEQYF. This chain connects TRBV11-2 to TRBJ2-7; a weak D match, TRBD2 (6 bases). V lost 5 bases and J 7 bases, leaving 21 bases between the germline ends. The CDR3 covers 15 residues. Germline V gives CDR1 SGHAT, CDR2 FQNNGV. Looking up the rest from reference TRBV11-2 and TRBJ2-7 gives the full variable domain: EAGVAQSPRYKIIEKRQSVAFWCNPISGHATLYWYQQILGQGPKLLIQFQNNGVVDDSQLPKDRFSAERLKGVDSTLKIQPAKLEDSAVYLCASSPPDYPSEEQYFGPGTRLTVT.